The TCR beta chain under discussion was sequenced for a study of OX40 agonist ivuxolimab in advanced cancers. In the study overall: The diagnoses of dose-escalation patients were hepatocellular carcinoma, melanoma, renal cell or head and neck cancer. Prior checkpoint blockade (anti-PD-1, anti-PD-L1 or anti-CTLA-4) was permitted; about 40% had it. General observations from the study: Among T cells, CD8+ cells averaged more expanded clones than CD4+ cells.

TCRdb's copy holds only in-frame clones and misses some; the assay was immunoSEQ multiplex PCR. The table has about 82,000 clones, about 86% seen once; the top ten hold over 0.9%. Trimming removed 3 bases at V and 1 base at J, with 9 bases between. The CDR3 is 15 amino acids. Germline V gene sequence: CDR1 SGHTA, CDR2 FQGNSA. This clone was counted only a few times. As yet, its antigen is unknown. The clonotype comes from an adult with an advanced solid tumor such as melanoma, head and neck, liver or kidney cancer. The V gene is TRBV7-2, the J gene TRBJ2-2; the D gene could be TRBD1 or TRBD2 (5 bases each). Sequencing used CD4+ or CD8+ T cells sorted from blood, obtained in a trial of the OX40 agonist ivuxolimab. As DNA, the CDR3 is TGTGCCAGCAGCTTCGGGACGGTGAACACCGGGGAGCTGTTTTTT. Its translation: CASSFGTVNTGELFF.